Each of the 5 T cell receptor beta chains below was sequenced from the same sample in a study of OX40 agonist ivuxolimab in advanced cancers. Here immunoSEQ multiplex PCR was the method, and the copy in TCRdb shows in-frame clones only, minus some. The data contain approximately 74,000 clones, over 75% of them singletons. The input for sequencing was CD4+ or CD8+ T cells sorted from blood, taken in a trial of the OX40 agonist ivuxolimab. All receptors come from an adult with an advanced solid tumor such as melanoma, head and neck, liver or kidney cancer.

This clone was detected only once. This chain uses TRBV18 with TRBJ1-4; possibly TRBD1 for D (5 bases). The germline V gene encodes CDR1 KGHSH and CDR2 LQKENI. Trimming cost V 4 bases and J 2 bases, with 8 bases left between them. This CDR3 contains 14 residues. This CDR3 reads CASSLRQTNEKLFF. The DNA for the CDR3 is TGTGCCAGCTCACTAAGACAGACTAATGAAAAACTGTTTTTT.

V gene TRBV4-3 combines with J gene TRBJ2-1; the match to TRBD2 covers 10 bases. With V trimmed by 0 bases and J by 7 bases, 6 bases remained unmatched. The CDR3 has 16 residues. CDR1 is LGHNA and CDR2 is YSLEER in the germline V gene. CDR3 amino acids: CASSQDASGGMNEQFF. In nucleotides, the CDR3 is TGCGCCAGCAGCCAAGATGCTAGCGGGGGAATGAATGAGCAGTTCTTC.

CDR3: CASSPMTGENTEAFF. In DNA, the CDR3 is TGTGCCAGCAGCCCCATGACAGGTGAGAACACTGAAGCTTTCTTT. The chain uses TRBV5-8 and TRBJ1-1; D may be TRBD1 (6 bases). Trimming took off 4 bases at V and 1 base at J, with 14 bases between the two ends. This CDR3 has 15 residues. Per germline, CDR1 SGHTS and CDR2 YDEGEE.

V is TRBV7-3 and J is TRBJ2-1, with D perhaps matching TRBD1 or TRBD2 (5 bases each). CDR1 and CDR2 (germline): SGHTA, FQGTGA. Trimming took off 3 bases at V and 7 bases at J, with 10 bases between the two ends. This CDR3 has 13 amino acids. CDR3 nucleotides: TGTGCCAGCAGCTTCGGGGCGAGGAATGAGCAGTTCTTC. Amino acid sequence: CASSFGARNEQFF.

The sample holds a few counts of this clone. The chain carries TRBV6-1 and TRBJ2-1; TRBD2 matches 10 bases. V was clipped by 6 bases and J by 8 bases; unmatched bases: 7. The CDR3 has 14 residues. Germline V gene data show CDR1 as MNHNS and CDR2 as SASEGT. For the CDR3, the DNA is TGTGCCAGCAGCCCTAGCGGGAGTTTTGATGAGCAGTTCTTC. Translating gives CASSPSGSFDEQFF.